One sample yielded the 14 T cell receptor beta chains listed below, sequenced in a study of T cells after yellow fever vaccination. Each CDR3 protein gets one entry after TCRdb re-called the 5' RACE reads with MiXCR. This sample has hundreds of thousands of distinct CDR3 sequences, with around an eighth found just once. Here the sequenced sample was CD4+ T cells sorted from PBMCs, taken 15 days after the yellow fever booster vaccination. The origin of the receptors is a man younger than 35 who received the YFV17D yellow fever vaccine.

This clonotype came up many times. The V call is TRBV4-3, the J call TRBJ2-5, with TRBD2 matching 7 bases. The ends lost 0 bases at V and 5 bases at J; junction bases unmatched: 15. Germline lookup yields CDR1 LGHNA and CDR2 YSLEER. There are 18 residues in the CDR3. DNA for the CDR3: TGCGCCAGCAGCCAAGACCCTCCAGGCCGGGGGGTCGGGGAGACCCAGTACTTC. Encoded protein: CASSQDPPGRGVGETQYF.

This clonotype was detected only a few times. The rearrangement joins TRBV9 to TRBJ2-6; no clear D. Germline CDR1 and CDR2: SGDLS and YYNGEE. This CDR3 spans 16 amino acids. Trimming cost V 0 bases and J 3 bases, with 10 bases left between them. CDR3 nucleotides: TGTGCCAGCAGCGTAGGTGGAGACTTTGGGGCCAACGTCCTGACTTTC. Protein sequence: CASSVGGDFGANVLTF.

V is TRBV7-3 and J is TRBJ1-1, with 9 bases identical to TRBD1. The junction had 7 bases not matched to a gene; V was cut back by 4 bases and J by 4 bases. The CDR3 contains 15 residues. Germline values: CDR1 SGHTA, CDR2 FQGTGA. The CDR3 reads CASSSTGGKGTEAFF. DNA of the CDR3: TGTGCCAGCAGCTCGACAGGGGGAAAGGGCACTGAAGCTTTCTTT.

This sequence joins TRBV6-1 and TRBJ2-5; D not certain. V was trimmed by 3 bases and J by 4 bases, leaving 12 bases between them. The CDR3 totals 14 residues. Looked up from germline, CDR1 is MNHNS and CDR2 is SASEGT. The CDR3 here is CASSEGPNGETQYF. The CDR3 nucleotides read TGTGCCAGCAGTGAGGGCCCGAACGGAGAGACCCAGTACTTC.

This clonotype was detected only a few times. V gene TRBV6-1 combines with J gene TRBJ1-5; D uncertain. The CDR3 length is 13 residues. Trimming removed 7 bases at V and 5 bases at J, with 12 bases between. Looked up from germline, CDR1 is MNHNS and CDR2 is SASEGT. CDR3 nucleotides: TGTGCCAGCACTTACACCTTAGATCAGCCCCAGCATTTT. This sequence encodes CASTYTLDQPQHF.

This clonotype occurred a few times. The rearrangement links TRBV6-1 to TRBJ2-5; 7 bases are shared with TRBD2. CDR3 length equals 15 residues. V was clipped by 7 bases and J by 4 bases; unmatched bases: 12. CDR1 is MNHNS, CDR2 SASEGT, per germline. CDR3 DNA sequence: TGTGCCAGCATCTCTGGGGCCTGGGGGGGAGAGACCCAGTACTTC. This gives the protein CASISGAWGGETQYF.

This clonotype was counted many times. The rearrangement links TRBV20-1 to TRBJ1-6; D is undetermined. The CDR3 has 11 residues. CDR1 DFQATT and CDR2 SNEGSKA come from the germline V gene (reference sequence). Trimming shortened V by 3 bases and J by 11 bases, and 8 bases separated the two germline ends. CDR3 coding DNA: TGCAGTGCTAGTGAGGGAACACCCCTCCACTTT. Its protein is CSASEGTPLHF.

This clonotype was detected many times. The chain links TRBV7-9 to TRBJ2-4; D possibly corresponds to TRBD1 (5 bases). This CDR3 region has 13 residues. CDR1 SEHNR and CDR2 FQNEAQ come from the germline V gene (reference sequence). V lost 5 bases, J lost 5 bases, and 10 bases lay in between. CDR3 region: CASSPTRENIQYF. In DNA, the CDR3 is TGTGCCAGCAGCCCCACCAGGGAAAACATTCAGTACTTC.

This clonotype was picked up a small number of times. The V call is TRBV5-1, the J call TRBJ2-1, with D possibly called TRBD1 or TRBD2 (5 bases each). The CDR3 covers 15 residues. Germline V gene data show CDR1 as SGHRS and CDR2 as YFSETQ. The V and J ends lost 2 bases and 10 bases respectively, with 19 bases between them. DNA of the CDR3: TGCGCCAGCAGCTTCGGGACGGACGGTGGGTTAGAGCAGTTCTTC. It yields the protein CASSFGTDGGLEQFF. The complete variable domain, with remaining parts taken from reference TRBV5-1 and TRBJ2-1, reads KAGVTQTPRYLIKTRGQQVTLSCSPISGHRSVSWYQQTPGQGLQFLFEYFSETQRNKGNFPGRFSGRQFSNSRSEMNVSTLELGDSALYLCASSFGTDGGLEQFFGPGTRLTVL.

This clonotype was observed many times. V is TRBV12-3 or TRBV12-4 and J is TRBJ1-4; D gene uncertain. There are 15 residues in the CDR3. Trimming left V 5 bases short and J 0 bases short, with 10 bases between. DNA of the CDR3: TGTGCCAGCAGTCCCCCAGGAACAACTAATGAAAAACTGTTTTTT. Its protein is CASSPPGTTNEKLFF.

The sample holds a few counts of this clonotype. V is TRBV9 and J is TRBJ1-2; perhaps TRBD1 as D (6 bases). The V end was cut by 0 bases, the J end by 4 bases, with 13 bases between. The V gene's germline CDR1 is SGDLS and CDR2 YYNGEE. The CDR3 runs to 15 residues. The CDR3, as DNA: TGTGCCAGCAGCGTAGGCACAGGGTGGTTCTATGGCTACACCTTC. Translating it yields CASSVGTGWFYGYTF.

This rearrangement joins TRBV28 to TRBJ1-6; D is ambiguous. V lost 2 bases and J lost 5, with 13 bases in between. The germline V gene encodes CDR1 MDHEN and CDR2 SYDVKM. The CDR3 has 16 amino acids. CDR3 nucleotide sequence: TGTGCCAGCAGTTTAATTTCCTCCCCAAATAATTCACCCCTCCACTTT. Protein product: CASSLISSPNNSPLHF.

This chain connects TRBV7-2 to TRBJ1-2; 7 bases are shared with TRBD1. The trim removed 3 bases at V and 1 base at J, leaving 5 bases unmatched. This CDR3 spans 15 amino acids. The germline CDR1 and CDR2 sequences are SGHTA and FQGNSA. CDR3 DNA: TGTGCCAGCAGCTTCCGGACAGGATATAACTATGGCTACACCTTC. This codes for CASSFRTGYNYGYTF.

This chain connects TRBV28 to TRBJ2-7; D may be TRBD2 (6 bases). V lost 6 bases and J 3 bases, leaving 12 bases between the germline ends. The CDR3 has 13 residues. Germline V gene sequence: CDR1 MDHEN, CDR2 SYDVKM. This chain's CDR3 is CASSRPGVYEQYV. As DNA, the CDR3 is TGTGCCAGCAGCCGACCGGGAGTCTACGAGCAGTACGTC.